The T cell receptor (beta chain) under discussion was sequenced for a study of T cells in Graves' hyperthyroidism and ophthalmopathy. Researchers amplified the TCR beta CDR3 regions from RNA transcripts. The HTBI set primed first-round TCR CDR3 RT-PCR. TCRdb called the multiplex PCR reads again in MiXCR, with one record for every CDR3 protein. Here the sample spans around 700,000 distinct CDR3 sequences, under 45% being singletons. After removal of 6 bases from V and 2 bases from J, the junction contained 13 bases not matched to a gene. CDR3 length: 16 residues. CDR1 SQVTM and CDR2 ANQGSEA come from the germline V gene.

The receptor was derived from a woman aged 40-49 years with Graves' hyperthyroidism. The rearrangement joins TRBV29-1 to TRBJ2-3; 8 bases align to TRBD2. Material for sequencing was blood. The CDR3 nucleotides read TGCAGCGTAGCGGGAGCGAGGGGGGAACTCACAGATACGCAGTATTTT. Protein sequence: CSVAGARGELTDTQYF.